This entry concerns a single T cell receptor (beta chain). What it recognizes is unknown. The data are from a study of Ad26.COV2.S vaccination and SARS-CoV-2 variants. Overall study results and limits: TCR breadth and depth analyses may have underestimated total T cell responses. Placebo recipients showed lower spike-specific TCR breadth than vaccinees. The authors reported substantial breadth in spike-specific CD8+ and CD4+ T cell responses after vaccination.

Using immunoSEQ multiplex PCR, the repertoire was profiled, and TCRdb retains in-frame clones only, with some absent. The sample includes about 350,000 clones, 90% to 95% of them seen just once. The V end was cut by 0 bases, the J end by 5 bases, with 22 bases between. Germline V gene data show CDR1 as LGHNA and CDR2 as YSLEER. The CDR3 contains 18 residues. Specimen: peripheral blood, collected after recovery from COVID-19. This receptor was obtained from a human donor who had recovered from COVID-19. This rearrangement joins TRBV4-3 to TRBJ1-2, with D possibly TRBD1 on 5 matching bases. CDR3 loop: CASSQEPGPRGSGYGYTF. The CDR3 bases are TGCGCCAGCAGCCAAGAGCCCGGCCCCCGGGGCTCAGGGTATGGCTACACCTTC.